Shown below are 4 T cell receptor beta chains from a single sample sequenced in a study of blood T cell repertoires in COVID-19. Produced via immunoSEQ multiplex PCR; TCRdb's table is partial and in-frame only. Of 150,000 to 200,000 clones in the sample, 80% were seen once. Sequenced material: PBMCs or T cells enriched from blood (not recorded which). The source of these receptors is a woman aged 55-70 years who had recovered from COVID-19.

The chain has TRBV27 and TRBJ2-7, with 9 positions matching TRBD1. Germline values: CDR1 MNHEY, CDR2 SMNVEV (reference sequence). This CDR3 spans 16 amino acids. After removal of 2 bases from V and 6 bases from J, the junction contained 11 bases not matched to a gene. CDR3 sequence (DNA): TGTGCCAGCAGTTTAAAATCCTACAGGGGGCCTGGCGAGCAGTACTTC. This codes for CASSLKSYRGPGEQYF.

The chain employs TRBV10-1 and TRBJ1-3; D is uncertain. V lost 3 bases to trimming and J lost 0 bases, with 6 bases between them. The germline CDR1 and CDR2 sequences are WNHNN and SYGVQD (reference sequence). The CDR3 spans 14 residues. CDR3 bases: TGCGCCAGCAGTGATACTGCCTCTGGAAACACCATATATTTT. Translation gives CASSDTASGNTIYF.

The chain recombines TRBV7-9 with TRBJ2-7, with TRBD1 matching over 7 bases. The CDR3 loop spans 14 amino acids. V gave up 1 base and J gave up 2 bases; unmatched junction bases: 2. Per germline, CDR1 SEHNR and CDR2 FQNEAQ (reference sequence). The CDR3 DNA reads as TGTGCCAGCAGCTTAGACAGGGGCGCCTACGAGCAGTACTTC. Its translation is CASSLDRGAYEQYF.

The CDR3, as DNA: TGTGCCAGTAGTATTCGGACAGGCAATCAGCCCCAGCATTTT. Protein: CASSIRTGNQPQHF. The chain carries TRBV19 and TRBJ1-5, with D perhaps TRBD1 (6 bases). V was pared by 3 bases and J by 2 bases, with 8 bases between. The germline gives CDR1 LNHDA, CDR2 SQIVND (reference sequence). CDR3 size: 14 residues.